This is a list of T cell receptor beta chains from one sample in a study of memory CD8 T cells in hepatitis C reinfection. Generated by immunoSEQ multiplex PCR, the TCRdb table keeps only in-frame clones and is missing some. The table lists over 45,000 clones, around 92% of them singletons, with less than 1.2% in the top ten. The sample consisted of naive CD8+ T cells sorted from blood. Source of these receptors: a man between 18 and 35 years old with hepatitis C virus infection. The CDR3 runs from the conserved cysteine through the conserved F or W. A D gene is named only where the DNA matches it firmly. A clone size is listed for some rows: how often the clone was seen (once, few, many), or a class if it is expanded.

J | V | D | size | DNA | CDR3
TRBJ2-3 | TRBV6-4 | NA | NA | TGTGCCAGCAGTGACTCGAGCGAGACCACAGATACGCAGTATTTT | CASSDSSETTDTQYF
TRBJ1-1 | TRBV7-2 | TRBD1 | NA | TGTGCCAGCAGCTCCAGGGGGCGTAGCACTGAAGCTTTCTTT | CASSSRGRSTEAFF
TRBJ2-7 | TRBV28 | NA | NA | TGTGCCAGCAGTTTACAATGGTCGCCGCGACAGTCCTTTTGGGAGCAGTACTTC | CASSLQWSPRQSFWEQYF
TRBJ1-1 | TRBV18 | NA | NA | TGTGCCAGCTCACTCGACTTGTCAGAAGCTTTCTTT | CASSLDLSEAFF
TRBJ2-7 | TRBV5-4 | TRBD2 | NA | TGTGCCAGCAGCTTGGAACTAGCGGGAGTCATACACGAGCAGTACTTC | CASSLELAGVIHEQYF
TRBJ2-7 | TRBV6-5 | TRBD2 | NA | TGTGCCAGCAGTAAGGGACTAGCGGGAGTCCACGAGCAGTACTTC | CASSKGLAGVHEQYF
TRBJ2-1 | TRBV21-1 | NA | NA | TGTGCCAGCAGCAAAGGGGCTACTAGCGGGACCTACAATGAGCAGTTCTTC | CASSKGATSGTYNEQFF
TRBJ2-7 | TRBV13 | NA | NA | TGTGCCAGCAGCCAGACCGGGGGAATTCCCTACGAGCAGTACTTC | CASSQTGGIPYEQYF
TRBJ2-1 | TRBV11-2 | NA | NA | TGTGCCAGCAGCTTAGGGTCGCGGGGTATCTCCTACAATGAGCAGTTCTTC | CASSLGSRGISYNEQFF
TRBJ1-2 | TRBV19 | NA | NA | TGTGCCAGTAGTATGGGACACGGGCATGGCTACACCTTC | CASSMGHGHGYTF
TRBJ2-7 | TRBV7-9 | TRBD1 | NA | TGTGCCAGCAGCCTCTCGACAGGGGGCTCCTACGAGCAGTACTTC | CASSLSTGGSYEQYF
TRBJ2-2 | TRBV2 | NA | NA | TGTGCCAGCAGCCACGGCCCAGGACACCCCACCGGGGAGCTGTTTTTT | CASSHGPGHPTGELFF
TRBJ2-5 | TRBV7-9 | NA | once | TGTGCCAGCAGCCAGGACCTAGCAGAGACCCAGTACTTC | CASSQDLAETQYF
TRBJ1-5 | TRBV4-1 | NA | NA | TGCGCCAGCAGCCAAGAGGTCGAACAGATTAATAGCAATCAGCCCCAGCATTTT | CASSQEVEQINSNQPQHF
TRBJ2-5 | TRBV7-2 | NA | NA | TGTGCCAGCAGCTTAGTGCCTAGCCAAGAGACCCAGTACTTC | CASSLVPSQETQYF
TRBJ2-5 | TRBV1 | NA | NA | TGCACCAGCAGCCAGACCTTAGCGGGAGATTTAGAGACCCAGTACTTC | CTSSQTLAGDLETQYF
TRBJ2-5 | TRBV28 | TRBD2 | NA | TGTGCCAGCACCGCTTGGCAGGATAGCGGGACGTCCCAAGAGACCCAGTACTTC | CASTAWQDSGTSQETQYF
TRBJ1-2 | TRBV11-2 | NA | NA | TGTGCCAGCAGCTTAGGTGGCAGGCAGGGCTACACCTTC | CASSLGGRQGYTF
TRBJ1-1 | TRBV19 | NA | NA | TGTGCCAGTAGTACGGGGTCCTCGAACACTGAAGCTTTCTTT | CASSTGSSNTEAFF
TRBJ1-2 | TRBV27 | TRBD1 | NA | TGTGCCAGCAGTTCTCTTTCCGGGACAGTTTATGGCTACACCTTC | CASSSLSGTVYGYTF
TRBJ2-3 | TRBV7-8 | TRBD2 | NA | TGTGCCAGCAGCTTAGAGGGCTTGGGGCTAGCGGGACTCACAGATACGCAGTATTTT | CASSLEGLGLAGLTDTQYF
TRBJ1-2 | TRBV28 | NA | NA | TGTGCCAGCAGTTTGAGAGGCAGGGCTTATGGCTACACCTTC | CASSLRGRAYGYTF
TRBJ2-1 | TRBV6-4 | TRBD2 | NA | TGTGCCAGCAGTTTAGCGGGAGGTTACAATGAGCAGTTCTTC | CASSLAGGYNEQFF
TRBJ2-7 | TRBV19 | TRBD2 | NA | TGTGCCAGTAGTATAAGTCCCCTAGCGGGAGGCTACGAGCAGTACTTC | CASSISPLAGGYEQYF
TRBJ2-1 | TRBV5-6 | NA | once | TGTGCCAGCAGCTTTTCTAGCGTCCTATACAATGAGCAGTTCTTC | CASSFSSVLYNEQFF
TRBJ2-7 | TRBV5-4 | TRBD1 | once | TGTGCCAGCAGCGGGGGTCCCGGGACAGGGGGTATATACGAGCAGTACTTC | CASSGGPGTGGIYEQYF
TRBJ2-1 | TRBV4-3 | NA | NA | TGCGCCAGCAGCCATCAAAACGACCAGCGGCAGTTCTTC | CASSHQNDQRQFF
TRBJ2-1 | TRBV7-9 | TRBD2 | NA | TGTGCCAGCAGCCCCCCAGGACTAGCGGTAGACAATGAGCAGTTCTTC | CASSPPGLAVDNEQFF
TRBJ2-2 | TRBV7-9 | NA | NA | TGTGCCAGCAGCTCATCAGGGTACAGCGGGGAGCTGTTTTTT | CASSSSGYSGELFF
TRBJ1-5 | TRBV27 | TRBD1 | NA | TGTGCCAGCAGATCTCGGACAGGCAGGCAGCCCCAGCATTTT | CASRSRTGRQPQHF
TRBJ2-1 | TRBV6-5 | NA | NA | TGTGCCAGCAGTTACTCAGGGGTTGATGAGCAGTTCTTC | CASSYSGVDEQFF
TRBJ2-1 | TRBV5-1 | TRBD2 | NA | TGCGCCAGCAGCTCTGTGACTAGCGGAGAACCCGAGCAGTTCTTC | CASSSVTSGEPEQFF
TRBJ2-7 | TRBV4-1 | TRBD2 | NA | TGCGCCAGCAGCCAAGATCCGCCGGCGGGAGGCCTCACCTACGAGCAGTACTTC | CASSQDPPAGGLTYEQYF
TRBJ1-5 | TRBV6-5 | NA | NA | TGTGCCAGCAGCCCCGGCTTGGGGGGGGATCAGCCCCAGCATTTT | CASSPGLGGDQPQHF
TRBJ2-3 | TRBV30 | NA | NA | TGTGCCTGGAGTGTACCGTTGGGCAGGGCGACAGATACGCAGTATTTT | CAWSVPLGRATDTQYF
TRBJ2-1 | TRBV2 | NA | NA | TGTGCCAGCAGTGGCATAGCCGTATACAATGAGCAGTTCTTC | CASSGIAVYNEQFF
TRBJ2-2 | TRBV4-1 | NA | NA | TGCGCCAGCAGCCAAGATGAAGGGGGTGGCGGGGAGCTGTTTTTT | CASSQDEGGGGELFF
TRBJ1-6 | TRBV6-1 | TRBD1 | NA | TGTGCCAGCAGCGGACAGGGTTATAATTCACCCCTCCACTTT | CASSGQGYNSPLHF
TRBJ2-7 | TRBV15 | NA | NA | TGTGCCACCAGCAGGCCCCCGGGACAACGACACTACGAGCAGTACTTC | CATSRPPGQRHYEQYF
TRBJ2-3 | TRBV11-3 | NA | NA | TGTGCCAGCAGCTTAGGAGGACATGAGTCAGATACGCAGTATTTT | CASSLGGHESDTQYF
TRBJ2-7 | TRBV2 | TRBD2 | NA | TGTGCCAGCAGCCCGGGGCCAACCAGCGGGAACTACGAGCAGTACTTC | CASSPGPTSGNYEQYF
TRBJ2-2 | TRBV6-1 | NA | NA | TGTGCCAGCAGTGAAAGGGGCAGTTACACCGGGGAGCTGTTTTTT | CASSERGSYTGELFF
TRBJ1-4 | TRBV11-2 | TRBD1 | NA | TGTGCCAGCAGCCCTGGGACAGCAACTAATGAAAAACTGTTTTTT | CASSPGTATNEKLFF
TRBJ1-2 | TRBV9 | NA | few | TGTGCCAGCACCTCGGGTGGCTACACCTTC | CASTSGGYTF
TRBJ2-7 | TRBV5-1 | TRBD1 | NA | TGCGCCAGCAGCTTGGTTGAGGGGGCTCTCTCCTACGAGCAGTACTTC | CASSLVEGALSYEQYF
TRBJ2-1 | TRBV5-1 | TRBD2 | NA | TGCGCCAGCAGCCCCCCTCAGACTAGCGGTTATTACAATGAGCAGTTCTTC | CASSPPQTSGYYNEQFF
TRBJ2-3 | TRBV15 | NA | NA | TGTGCCACCAGCCGAGAGCGTGGAGATACGCAGTATTTT | CATSRERGDTQYF
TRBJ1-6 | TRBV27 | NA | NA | TGTGCCAGCAGTTCTCTATCTCGCGACGTTTGGGCTAATAATTCACCCCTCCACTTT | CASSSLSRDVWANNSPLHF
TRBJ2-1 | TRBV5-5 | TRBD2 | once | TGTGCCAGCAGCTTGTCGGGCCGGCTAGCGGGAGAGTATGAGCAGTTCTTC | CASSLSGRLAGEYEQFF
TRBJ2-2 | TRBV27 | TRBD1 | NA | TGTGCCAGCAACGCCGGGACAGGGTCCTCCGGGGAGCTGTTTTTT | CASNAGTGSSGELFF